The 28 T cell receptor beta chains in this list originate from one sample, sequenced in a study of post-analysis software for immune sequencing data. Study-wide points: The study found TRBV5-6, TRBV5-1 and TRBV20-1 among a few TRBV segments more frequent in patients than controls.

Unique molecular identifiers featured in each of the TCR beta cDNA libraries. From the PCR reads, TCRdb called clonotypes with MiXCR, one entry per CDR3 protein. The data show some 240,000 distinct CDR3 sequences, with just over 35% seen just once and around 5% held by the top ten. Their antigen targets remain unknown. The sequenced material came from blood. The receptors were sampled from a girl aged 10-17 years with multiple sclerosis.

In this sample, this clonotype turned up a few times. This may be a read error, as it is one base from a much larger clone. The rearrangement uses TRBV25-1 and TRBJ2-1; possible D gene TRBD1, 6 bases. The V gene's germline CDR1 is MGHDK and CDR2 SYGVNS. The CDR3 totals 13 residues. V lost 6 bases to trimming and J lost 10 bases, with 16 bases between them. CDR3 coding DNA: TGTGCCAGCAGGGGCACCCAGGGGCCAGAGCAGTTCTTC. This gives the protein CASRGTQGPEQFF.

This clonotype was found many times. The gene calls are TRBV7-8 and TRBJ2-5; unclear D gene. CDR3 length equals 16 residues. Germline assignment: CDR1 SGHVS and CDR2 FQNEAQ. Trimming took 0 bases from V and 2 from J, leaving 13 bases between them. The CDR3 here is CASSLARVPQQETQYF. The CDR3 DNA is TGTGCCAGCAGCTTAGCTAGGGTCCCACAGCAAGAGACCCAGTACTTC. The entire variable domain, with the rest obtained from reference TRBV7-8 and TRBJ2-5, is as follows: GAGVSQSPRYKVAKRGQDVALRCDPISGHVSLFWYQQALGQGPEFLTYFQNEAQLDKSGLPSDRFFAERPEGSVSTLKIQRTQQEDSAVYLCASSLARVPQQETQYFGPGTRLLVL.

This clonotype was seen only a few times. This chain joins TRBV7-6 and TRBJ2-2; TRBD2 matches at 13 bases. The germline CDR1 and CDR2 sequences are SGHVS and FNYEAQ. The CDR3 runs to 17 residues. V lost 5 bases and J lost 7; bases outside the gene matches: 10. The CDR3, as DNA: TGTGCCAGCAGCACGACGCGGACTAGCGGGAGTTTCGGGGAGCTGTTTTTT. This sequence encodes CASSTTRTSGSFGELFF. The whole variable domain, remainder taken from reference TRBV7-6 and TRBJ2-2, is GAGVSQSPRYKVTKRGQDVALRCDPISGHVSLYWYRQALGQGPEFLTYFNYEAQQDKSGLPNDRFSAERPEGSISTLTIQRTEQRDSAMYRCASSTTRTSGSFGELFFGEGSRLTVL.

This clonotype occurred many times. The V and J genes are TRBV29-1 and TRBJ1-2; no definite D call. CDR1 and CDR2 (germline): SQVTM, ANQGSEA. The CDR3 is 14 amino acids. The germline V and J ends were trimmed by 3 bases and 5 bases, with 16 bases remaining between them. The CDR3 loop is CSVDPKLGIYGYTF. CDR3 bases: TGCAGCGTTGATCCGAAGTTGGGAATTTATGGCTACACCTTC.

In the case of this clonotype: At one of its ends the junction is not consistent with the germline gene, which may arise from a read error. This CDR3 reads CASRGGQGGTGAFF. The CDR3 DNA reads as TGTGCCAGCAGAGGAGGACAGGGTGGAACTGGAGCTTTCTTT. The V gene is TRBV5-4, the J gene TRBJ1-1; 8 bases align to TRBD1. The CDR3 totals 14 residues. Germline CDR1 SGHNT, CDR2 YYREEE (reference sequence). Complete variable domain (other parts from reference TRBV5-4 and TRBJ1-1): ETGVTQSPTHLIKTRGQQVTLRCSSQSGHNTVSWYQQALGQGPQFIFQYYREEENGRGNFPPRFSGLQFPNYSSELNVNALELDDSALYLCASRGGQGGTGAFFGQGTRLTVV.

This clonotype came up many times. The chain employs TRBV20-1 and TRBJ1-1; the D is unclear. Trimming removed 0 bases at V and 2 bases at J, with 7 bases between. CDR1 is DFQATT and CDR2 is SNEGSKA in the germline V gene (reference sequence). There are 13 residues in the CDR3. CDR3 loop: CSARDPGNTEAFF. The CDR3 DNA is TGCAGTGCTAGAGATCCCGGCAACACTGAAGCTTTCTTT.

This clonotype was picked up many times. The rearrangement joins TRBV28 to TRBJ1-5, with 9 positions matching TRBD1. The CDR3 is made up of 13 amino acids. The V segment lost 5 bases and the J segment 6 bases; nucleotides outside the gene matches: 2. CDR1 and CDR2 (germline): MDHEN, SYDVKM. The CDR3 DNA reads as TGTGCCAGCAGTAAACAGGGGGCTCAGCCCCAGCATTTT. Amino acids: CASSKQGAQPQHF.

This clonotype was observed a few times. V is TRBV5-1 and J is TRBJ2-5; 8 bases line up with TRBD2. The CDR3 spans 17 residues. CDR1 and CDR2 from the germline V gene are SGHRS and YFSETQ. The V segment lost 1 base and the J segment 2 bases; nucleotides outside the gene matches: 10. The CDR3, as DNA: TGCGCCAGCAGCTTGTTCCCCGGGGGGGCCCTTCAAGAGACCCAGTACTTC. Encoded protein: CASSLFPGGALQETQYF. The full variable domain, with the rest looked up from reference TRBV5-1 and TRBJ2-5, is KAGVTQTPRYLIKTRGQQVTLSCSPISGHRSVSWYQQTPGQGLQFLFEYFSETQRNKGNFPGRFSGRQFSNSRSEMNVSTLELGDSALYLCASSLFPGGALQETQYFGPGTRLLVL.

This clonotype was found a few times. The chain has TRBV5-1 and TRBJ2-2; TRBD2 aligns across 10 bases. The CDR3 loop spans 15 amino acids. V lost 4 bases to trimming and J lost 6 bases; unmatched junction nucleotides: 6. CDR1 and CDR2 (germline): SGHRS, YFSETQ. CDR3 bases: TGCGCCAGCAGCCAAAGGACTAGCGGTGCCGGGGAGCTGTTTTTT. This gives the protein CASSQRTSGAGELFF.

This clonotype was counted at least ten times. The chain recombines TRBV12-3 or TRBV12-4 with TRBJ1-2; a possible D gene is TRBD1 (5 bases). The V gene lost 5 bases and the J gene lost 8 bases, with 18 bases spanning the gap. This CDR3 is 14 amino acids long. DNA of the CDR3: TGTGCCAGCAGTCCCCTCGGGGGAGGAAGGGGCTACACCTTC. Amino acids: CASSPLGGGRGYTF.

This clonotype came up a few times. This chain connects TRBV19 to TRBJ1-5; no definite D call. The V gene lost 6 bases and the J gene lost 5 bases, with 14 bases spanning the gap. This CDR3 has 14 amino acids. From germline, CDR1 is LNHDA and CDR2 SQIVND (reference sequence). The CDR3: CASSPEGSYQPQHF. The CDR3, as DNA: TGTGCCAGTAGCCCGGAGGGCAGCTATCAGCCCCAGCATTTT.

This clonotype was counted a few times. The chain combines TRBV5-6 with TRBJ2-2; no clear D. Trimming left V 3 bases short and J 1 base short, with 10 bases between. This CDR3 comprises 15 residues. Germline assignment: CDR1 SGHDT and CDR2 YYEEEE. The CDR3 reads CASSSQTGNTGELFF. CDR3 DNA sequence: TGTGCCAGCAGCTCTCAGACGGGGAACACCGGGGAGCTGTTTTTT.

This chain uses TRBV5-1 with TRBJ2-3, with 10 bases that match TRBD2. The CDR3 is 15 amino acids. V shed 4 bases and J 1 base; nucleotides not matched to a gene: 3. Looked up from germline, CDR1 is SGHRS and CDR2 is YFSETQ. The CDR3 DNA is TGCGCCAGCAGCAGCGGGACTAGCGGCACAGATACGCAGTATTTT. The encoded protein is CASSSGTSGTDTQYF.

Turning to this clonotype: This may be a read error, as it is one base from a much larger clone. This likely comes from a read error, as the CDR3 has no conserved phenylalanine or tryptophan at its end. The chain recombines TRBV15 with TRBJ2-3, with D unclear. V lost 0 bases and J 2 bases, leaving 6 bases between the germline ends. CDR3 length: 14 amino acids. The V gene's germline CDR1 is LNHNV and CDR2 YYDKDF (reference sequence). CDR3 DNA sequence: TGTGCCACCAGCAGAGACAGGTTCACAGATACGCAGTATTGT. Encoded protein: CATSRDRFTDTQYC.

This clonotype was counted at least ten times. The chain links TRBV18 to TRBJ2-3; unclear D gene. The CDR3 spans 15 residues. Trimming pared 6 bases from V and 2 bases from J, leaving 15 bases between. CDR1 and CDR2 (germline): KGHSH, LQKENI. The CDR3 protein is CASSPRPFDTDTQYF. CDR3 in DNA: TGTGCCAGCTCCCCCAGGCCTTTTGACACAGATACGCAGTATTTT.

As for this clonotype: A much larger clone lies a single base off, so this may be a read error. This chain joins TRBV4-2 and TRBJ1-2; D may be TRBD1 (6 bases). CDR1 is LGHNA and CDR2 is YNFKEQ in the germline V gene. This CDR3 is 15 amino acids long. CDR3 amino acids: CAGSQEERGTFGYTF. The CDR3 bases are TGTGCCGGCAGCCAAGAAGAGAGGGGGACGTTTGGCTACACCTTC.

This clonotype was detected many times. This chain uses TRBV5-1 with TRBJ2-1; 11 nucleotides line up with TRBD2. J lost 4 bases, V lost 2 bases, and 2 bases had no gene match. CDR1 and CDR2 from the germline V gene are SGHRS and YFSETQ. The CDR3 is 15 residues long. The CDR3 reads CASSFSGGVYNEQFF. CDR3 DNA sequence: TGCGCCAGCAGCTTTAGCGGGGGGGTTTACAATGAGCAGTTCTTC.

This chain uses TRBV6-5 with TRBJ2-7, with TRBD1 matching 7 bases. The V gene's germline CDR1 is MNHEY and CDR2 SVGAGI. This CDR3 is 14 amino acids long. V lost 6 bases, J lost 0 bases, and 5 bases stayed unmatched. This CDR3 reads CASRQGVDSYEQYF. For the CDR3, the DNA is TGTGCCAGCAGGCAGGGGGTTGACTCCTACGAGCAGTACTTC.

The sample holds many counts of this clonotype. V gene TRBV7-9 combines with J gene TRBJ2-1, with D perhaps TRBD1 (5 bases). Germline lookup yields CDR1 SEHNR and CDR2 FQNEAQ (reference sequence). This CDR3 is 12 amino acids long. V lost 1 base to trimming and J lost 10 bases, with 8 bases between them. The CDR3 sequence: CASSLGGREQFF. Written as DNA, the CDR3 is TGTGCCAGCAGCTTAGGGGGCCGGGAGCAGTTCTTC.

The gene calls are TRBV9 and TRBJ1-2; possible D gene TRBD1, 5 bases. V dropped 8 bases and J dropped 5 bases, with 10 bases sitting between them. Germline assignment: CDR1 SGDLS and CDR2 YYNGEE. The CDR3 has 11 amino acids. In nucleotides, the CDR3 is TGTGCCAGTACTAAGGGGTATGGCTACACCTTC. Protein: CASTKGYGYTF.

This clonotype was found many times. The gene calls are TRBV2 and TRBJ2-1, with a possible D match to TRBD1 (5 bases). Germline CDR1 and CDR2: SNHLY and FYNNEI. This CDR3 comprises 15 residues. V was pared by 6 bases and J by 9 bases, with 21 bases between. For the CDR3, the DNA is TGTGCCAGCAGGGAGACAGCCCTCAACGAAAGTGAGCAGTTCTTC. Its translation is CASRETALNESEQFF.

Concerning this clonotype itself: A read error may be the cause here, since a much bigger clone is one base away. The rearrangement links TRBV20-1 to TRBJ2-3; D is undetermined. The CDR3 is 13 amino acids. Germline CDR1 DFQATT, CDR2 SNEGSKA (reference sequence). The CDR3 reads CSARDRSTVTQYF. For the CDR3, the DNA is TGCAGTGCTAGGGACCGCAGCACAGTTACGCAGTATTTT.

This clonotype turned up a few times. Since a much larger clone is just one base distant, this may be a read error. This rearrangement joins TRBV5-5 to TRBJ1-2, with a possible D match to TRBD1 (5 bases). This CDR3 has 14 amino acids. Germline V lookup: CDR1 SGHKS, CDR2 YYEKEE (reference sequence). With 3 bases removed from V and 1 base from J, the gap between germline ends came to 10 bases. This chain's CDR3 is CASSSAGGNYGYTF. The CDR3 DNA reads as TGTGCCAGCAGCTCGGCGGGGGGTAACTATGGCTACACCTTC. Filled out from reference TRBV5-5 and TRBJ1-2, the complete variable domain reads DAGVTQSPTHLIKTRGQQVTLRCSPISGHKSVSWYQQVLGQGPQFIFQYYEKEERGRGNFPDRFSARQFPNYSSELNVNALLLGDSALYLCASSSAGGNYGYTFGSGTRLTVV.

The V gene is TRBV4-3, the J gene TRBJ2-5; 11 nucleotides line up with TRBD1. Trimming took 1 base from V and 1 from J; bases not matched to a gene: 5. The CDR3 is 17 amino acids. CDR1 LGHNA and CDR2 YSLEER come from the germline V gene. The CDR3 region is CASSQAGTGGFQETQYF. CDR3 bases: TGCGCCAGCAGCCAAGCTGGGACAGGGGGATTCCAAGAGACCCAGTACTTC.

In the case of this clonotype: With a much larger clone just one base away, this may be a read error. The V gene is TRBV28, the J gene TRBJ1-1, with 9 bases aligning to TRBD1. The J segment lost 7 bases and the V segment lost 6 bases, leaving 12 bases of the junction unmatched. Germline CDR1 is MDHEN and CDR2 is SYDVKM. The CDR3 has 15 amino acids. CDR3 region: CASSESWTGEIEAFF. In DNA, the CDR3 is TGTGCCAGCAGCGAGAGTTGGACAGGGGAGATTGAAGCTTTCTTT.

The CDR3 loop reads CSVVPSYNEQFF. The CDR3 nucleotides read TGCAGCGTTGTTCCCTCCTACAATGAGCAGTTCTTC. V and J are TRBV29-1 and TRBJ2-1; D not certain. Germline V gene lookup returns CDR1 SQVTM and CDR2 ANQGSEA. The CDR3 runs 12 residues. Trimming cost V 4 bases and J 0 bases, with 4 bases left between them.

About this clonotype: A read error is possible here, since a much larger clone lies one base away. The chain joins TRBV4-1 to TRBJ2-7, with a tentative D call TRBD2 (6 bases). The CDR3 extends over 15 amino acids. The germline CDR1 and CDR2 sequences are MGHRA and YSYEKL. With 7 bases removed from V and 7 bases from J, the gap between germline ends came to 23 bases. The CDR3 loop reads CASNSLTAGGNEQYF. CDR3 coding DNA: TGCGCCAGCAACTCTCTGACAGCCGGCGGGAATGAGCAGTACTTC.

This clonotype was counted ten times or more. The chain joins TRBV9 to TRBJ2-1; D perhaps matches TRBD2 (6 bases). Looked up from germline, CDR1 is SGDLS and CDR2 is YYNGEE. Trimming removed 0 bases at V and 2 bases at J, with 12 bases between. The CDR3 loop spans 16 amino acids. CDR3: CASSVARRGTYNEQFF. CDR3 DNA: TGTGCCAGCAGCGTAGCCCGGAGGGGCACCTACAATGAGCAGTTCTTC.